Detailed here is one T cell receptor beta chain. This CDR3 comprises 16 residues. V shed 1 base and J shed 3 bases, with 14 bases lying between them. Germline lookup yields CDR1 SGHNT and CDR2 YYREEE (reference sequence). The entry originates in a study of blood T cell repertoires in COVID-19. Whole-study context: Samples of COVID-19 (acute and convalescent) were obtained from the United States, Italy and Spain. T cells, B-cell-depleted T cells, or PBMCs supplied cDNA or gDNA.

Study processing details: Estimation of nucleated cell counts was performed using reference gene primer amplification. Some clones are missing from TCRdb's copy, which holds only in-frame ones; the method was immunoSEQ multiplex PCR. The V and J calls and clone size come from that table; D and trimming were worked out from the DNA. This sample has nearly 55,000 clones; around 80% occur once, and the top ten carry 14% to 15%. The origin of this receptor is a human donor with active or convalescent COVID-19. The donor label of this sample is uncertain. Sequenced sample: peripheral blood. The chain carries TRBV5-4 and TRBJ1-3; D call uncertain. CDR3 DNA sequence: TGTGCCAGCAGCTTGTCGGGCGGGCCAGTTGGAAACACCATATATTTT. This encodes CASSLSGGPVGNTIYF.